This is a list of T cell receptor beta chains from one sample in a study of cytomegalovirus exposure and HLA in healthy donors. TCRdb's table, derived via immunoSEQ multiplex PCR, lists solely in-frame clones and lacks some. The data contain approximately 220,000 clones, approximately 80% of them singletons. The sample taken for sequencing was PBMCs. Receptor source: a boy younger than 10 in good health and CMV-seronegative. The CDR3 runs from the conserved cysteine through the conserved F or W. The D gene is left open where the match is weak. Only some rows state a clone size, as once, few, many or a class for expanded clones.

TRBJ1-5 | TRBD1 | TRBV7-9 | - | CSSSRDRWDEPQHF | TGTTCCAGCAGCCGGGACAGGTGGGACGAGCCCCAGCATTTT
TRBJ2-7 | - | TRBV7-2 | - | CASSLGRGSSYEQYF | TGTGCCAGCAGCTTAGGACGGGGGAGCTCCTACGAGCAGTACTTC
TRBJ1-2 | TRBD1 | TRBV6-5 | - | CASSLGQGGYGYTF | TGTGCCAGCAGTTTGGGACAGGGAGGCTATGGCTACACCTTC
TRBJ2-1 | TRBD2 | TRBV7-6 | - | CASSPPSGRGYNEQFF | TGTGCCAGCAGCCCCCCCAGCGGGAGGGGGTACAATGAGCAGTTCTTC
TRBJ2-5 | - | TRBV10-1 | once | CASSAGGTFETQYF | TGCGCCAGCTCGGCAGGGGGGACCTTTGAGACCCAGTACTTC
TRBJ2-7 | - | TRBV30 | - | CAWNVGTAYEQYF | TGTGCCTGGAACGTCGGTACCGCATACGAGCAGTACTTC
TRBJ2-5 | - | TRBV7-7 | - | CASSLALAPIETQYF | TGTGCTAGCAGCTTAGCCCTAGCTCCGATAGAGACCCAGTACTTC
TRBJ2-7 | - | TRBV7-2 | - | CASSQTAAYEQYF | TGTGCCAGCAGCCAGACAGCAGCCTACGAGCAGTACTTC
TRBJ2-3 | - | TRBV5-6 | once | CASSLEQLNTDTQYF | TGTGCCAGCAGCTTAGAACAGTTAAACACAGATACGCAGTATTTT
TRBJ1-1 | TRBD1 | TRBV6-5 | - | CASSSRGPTEAFF | TGTGCCAGCAGCAGCAGGGGGCCAACTGAAGCTTTCTTT
TRBJ1-5 | - | TRBV5-1 | - | CASSLRPGDQPQHF | TGCGCCAGCAGCTTGCGGCCCGGGGATCAGCCCCAGCATTTT
TRBJ2-7 | TRBD1 | TRBV27 | once | CASAQSAGTGASEQYF | TGTGCCAGTGCTCAGAGTGCCGGGACAGGGGCGTCCGAGCAGTACTTC
TRBJ2-5 | - | TRBV28 | once | CASSLRNQETQYF | TGTGCCAGCAGTTTGAGGAATCAAGAGACCCAGTACTTC
TRBJ2-4 | - | TRBV9 | - | CASSLGLKNIQYF | TGTGCCAGCAGCCTCGGACTAAAAAACATTCAGTACTTC
TRBJ1-2 | - | TRBV2 | - | CASRGARGRVGGYTF | TGTGCCAGCAGGGGGGCCAGGGGCAGGGTGGGGGGCTACACCTTC
TRBJ1-1 | TRBD1 | TRBV5-4 | - | CASSVPGQGVSETEAFF | TGTGCCAGCAGCGTCCCGGGACAGGGGGTTAGTGAGACTGAAGCTTTCTTT
TRBJ2-3 | TRBD2 | TRBV29-1 | - | CSERAGGADTQYF | TGCAGCGAACGAGCGGGGGGGGCAGATACGCAGTATTTT
TRBJ1-2 | TRBD1 | TRBV28 | - | CASNPTGELGYGYTF | TGTGCCAGCAACCCGACAGGGGAGCTCGGTTATGGCTACACCTTC
TRBJ1-5 | TRBD1 | TRBV6-5 | few | CASSLGQGNQPQHF | TGTGCCAGCAGCCTAGGACAGGGCAATCAGCCCCAGCATTTT
TRBJ2-7 | - | TRBV19 | - | CASSNRELEQYF | TGTGCCAGTAGTAATCGGGAGTTGGAGCAGTACTTC
TRBJ2-5 | - | TRBV29-1 | - | CSVVRQETQYF | TGCAGCGTTGTGCGACAAGAGACCCAGTACTTC
TRBJ1-2 | - | TRBV2 | few | CASTPGGYGYTF | TGTGCCAGCACCCCCGGGGGTTATGGCTACACCTTC
TRBJ1-6 | - | TRBV6-5 | - | CASSLTGPYNSPLHF | TGTGCCAGCAGTTTAACAGGTCCTTATAATTCGCCCCTCCACTTT
TRBJ2-2 | - | TRBV6-5 | - | CASSPSRGDTGELFF | TGTGCCAGCAGCCCCTCTCGGGGAGACACCGGGGAGCTGTTTTTT
TRBJ1-2 | TRBD1 | TRBV19 | - | CASSPRTGGSSGNYGYTF | TGTGCCAGTAGTCCACGGACAGGGGGCTCCTCCGGGAACTATGGCTACACCTTC
TRBJ2-3 | - | TRBV30 | - | CAWSGGRGTDTQYF | TGTGCCTGGAGCGGAGGGCGGGGCACAGATACGCAGTATTTT
TRBJ2-7 | TRBD1 | TRBV27 | - | CASSPGTGFSYEQYF | TGTGCCAGCAGTCCCGGGACAGGCTTCTCCTACGAGCAGTACTTC
TRBJ1-5 | TRBD1 | TRBV2 | few | CASSVEQGVQPQHF | TGTGCCAGCAGTGTTGAACAGGGGGTTCAGCCCCAGCATTTT
TRBJ2-7 | - | TRBV11-2 | - | CASSLEPQSSYEQYF | TGTGCCAGCAGCTTAGAGCCACAGAGCTCCTACGAGCAGTACTTC
TRBJ2-3 | TRBD2 | TRBV11-1 | - | CASSPTSGGTDTQYF | TGTGCCAGCAGCCCAACTAGCGGGGGAACAGATACGCAGTATTTT
TRBJ1-1 | - | TRBV5-6 | - | CASSWGVWELSTEAFF | TGTGCCAGCAGCTGGGGAGTTTGGGAGTTAAGCACTGAAGCTTTCTTT
TRBJ2-3 | - | TRBV7-2 | - | CASSFSSASTDTQYF | TGTGCCAGCAGCTTTTCTAGCGCAAGCACAGATACGCAGTATTTT
TRBJ2-2 | TRBD2 | TRBV7-7 | - | CASSSSGGWAGELFF | TGTGCTAGCAGTTCTAGCGGGGGCTGGGCCGGGGAGCTGTTTTTT
TRBJ1-4 | - | TRBV27 | - | CASSLSNRGAGEKLFF | TGTGCCAGCAGTTTATCGAATCGGGGGGCGGGTGAAAAACTGTTTTTT
TRBJ2-4 | TRBD2 | TRBV6-1 | - | CASIPGGAKNIQYF | TGTGCCAGCATCCCGGGGGGGGCCAAAAACATTCAGTACTTC
TRBJ2-3 | TRBD2 | TRBV30 | - | CAWSVRAGGGTDTQYF | TGTGCCTGGAGTGTACGGGCGGGGGGAGGCACAGATACGCAGTATTTT
TRBJ2-6 | - | TRBV30 | - | CALTGVSGANVLTF | TGTGCCTTGACAGGAGTCTCTGGGGCCAACGTCCTGACTTTC
TRBJ1-5 | - | TRBV19 | - | CASNGRAIQPQHF | TGTGCCAGTAATGGCAGGGCTATTCAGCCCCAGCATTTT
TRBJ1-1 | - | TRBV19 | - | CASSRFSNTEAFF | TGTGCCAGTAGCAGATTCTCGAACACTGAAGCTTTCTTT
TRBJ1-1 | - | TRBV19 | - | CASSIDPGQKNTEAFF | TGTGCCAGTAGTATAGATCCTGGACAGAAAAACACTGAAGCTTTCTTT
TRBJ2-3 | TRBD2 | TRBV6-5 | - | CASSTSFSGTQYF | TGTGCCAGCAGCACCTCCTTTAGCGGGACGCAGTATTTT
TRBJ2-5 | TRBD1 | TRBV5-4 | - | CASSSTGAGQETQYF | TGTGCCAGCAGCTCGACAGGGGCCGGCCAAGAGACCCAGTACTTC
TRBJ1-1 | - | TRBV4-2 | few | CASSQVGDMDTEAFF | TGTGCCAGCAGCCAAGTGGGGGACATGGACACTGAAGCTTTCTTT
TRBJ1-1 | TRBD1 | TRBV23-1 | - | CASRAGGMGLNTEAFF | TGCGCCAGCAGGGCAGGGGGTATGGGGTTGAACACTGAAGCTTTCTTT
TRBJ2-7 | TRBD2 | TRBV15 | - | CATSRDRGSGKDEQYF | TGTGCCACCAGCAGAGATCGGGGTAGCGGGAAGGACGAGCAGTACTTC
TRBJ1-2 | TRBD1 | TRBV30 | - | CAWSLTGYGYTF | TGTGCCTGGAGTTTGACAGGGTATGGCTACACCTTC
TRBJ2-5 | TRBD2 | TRBV6-1 | - | CASSLAGGPQETQYF | TGTGCCAGCAGTCTAGCGGGAGGACCACAAGAGACCCAGTACTTC
TRBJ2-5 | TRBD2 | TRBV6-5 | - | CASSYSTGLAEETQYF | TGTGCCAGCAGTTACTCGACAGGACTAGCGGAGGAGACCCAGTACTTC
TRBJ2-7 | TRBD1 | TRBV28 | - | CASSPLGGTGNF | TGTGCCAGCAGTCCGTTAGGTGGGACAGGGAACTTC
TRBJ2-5 | - | TRBV5-1 | - | CATSQGLDQETQYF | TGCGCCACCTCGCAGGGACTCGACCAAGAGACCCAGTACTTC
TRBJ2-5 | TRBD1 | TRBV4-1 | - | CASSQAPTRGRRETQYF | TGCGCCAGCAGCCAAGCTCCGACCAGGGGGCGGAGAGAGACCCAGTACTTC